The clone carrying this T cell receptor (beta chain) was observed a single time. Antigen specificity is unknown. Trimming cost V 7 bases and J 4 bases; bases outside gene matches: 5. The germline gives CDR1 ENHRY, CDR2 SYGVKD. CDR3 length: 13 residues. The data were taken from a study of OX40 agonist ivuxolimab in advanced cancers. Whole-study results and caveats: Also showing low normalized T-cell clonal expansion were some of the nonresponders.

Sequencing used immunoSEQ multiplex PCR; TCRdb keeps in-frame clones, though not all of them. The table lists tens of thousands of clones, approximately 88% of them singletons. This TCR came from an adult with an advanced solid tumor such as melanoma, head and neck, liver or kidney cancer. The source was CD4+ or CD8+ T cells sorted from blood, collected in a trial of the OX40 agonist ivuxolimab. The V call is TRBV10-3, the J call TRBJ2-7; 9 bases map to TRBD1. CDR3 residues: CAIKGTGLYEQYF. The CDR3 nucleotides are TGTGCCATCAAGGGGACAGGGTTATACGAGCAGTACTTC.